Listed below are T cell receptor beta chains from one sample, sequenced in a study of cytomegalovirus exposure and HLA in healthy donors. Using immunoSEQ multiplex PCR, the repertoire was profiled, and TCRdb retains in-frame clones only, with some absent. The sample includes 150,000 to 200,000 clones, 81% of them seen just once. Sequenced sample: PBMCs. These TCRs come from a young woman in good health and CMV-seronegative. CDR3s include the opening cysteine and the closing phenylalanine or tryptophan. The D gene is left open where the match is weak. The listing skips clone size in some rows; elsewhere it reads once, few, many or a size class.

once	TRBJ1-5	TRBD1	TRBV19	CASRGQGRNQPQHF	TGTGCCAGTAGGGGACAGGGACGCAATCAGCCCCAGCATTTT
few	TRBJ1-6	-	TRBV10-3	CASRAPLSYNSPLHF	TGTGCCAGCAGAGCGCCCCTCTCCTATAATTCACCCCTCCACTTT
-	TRBJ2-3	-	TRBV27	CASSSEAGTDTQYF	TGTGCCAGTAGTTCCGAGGCAGGCACAGATACGCAGTATTTT
-	TRBJ2-7	-	TRBV11-1	CASSQLWSSYEQYF	TGTGCCAGCAGCCAGCTTTGGAGCTCCTACGAGCAGTACTTC
-	TRBJ1-5	-	TRBV28	CASSLGQRRLGQPQHF	TGTGCCAGCAGTTTGGGGCAGCGCCGGCTAGGCCAGCCCCAGCATTTT
-	TRBJ2-3	-	TRBV27	CASSWVRGTDTQYF	TGTGCCAGCAGTTGGGTCAGGGGAACAGATACGCAGTATTTT
-	TRBJ2-7	-	TRBV7-9	CASSLASGNQYF	TGTGCCAGCAGCTTAGCGTCAGGGAACCAGTACTTC
-	TRBJ1-2	TRBD1	TRBV28	CAIRQGNYGYTF	TGTGCCATCCGACAGGGGAACTATGGCTACACCTTC
-	TRBJ2-7	TRBD1	TRBV7-8	CASSLGQGNEQYF	TGTGCCAGCAGCTTGGGACAGGGTAACGAGCAGTACTTC
few	TRBJ1-2	-	TRBV7-9	CATPSDGGYGYTF	TGTGCCACGCCTTCCGACGGGGGTTATGGCTACACCTTC
-	TRBJ2-1	TRBD2	TRBV9	CASSVGTGTSANNEQFF	TGTGCCAGCAGCGTAGGAACCGGGACTAGCGCGAACAATGAGCAGTTCTTC
-	TRBJ2-1	TRBD2	TRBV9	CASSAGLAGVNEQFF	TGTGCCAGCAGCGCAGGACTAGCGGGAGTCAATGAGCAGTTCTTC
-	TRBJ2-7	TRBD1	TRBV15	CATSIGPGQGVYEQYF	TGTGCCACCAGCATTGGTCCGGGACAGGGAGTATACGAGCAGTACTTC
few	TRBJ2-6	-	TRBV9	CASSSPETYPGANVLTF	TGTGCCAGCAGTTCTCCGGAGACCTACCCTGGGGCCAACGTCCTGACTTTC
-	TRBJ2-2	-	TRBV28	CASSLQDAGGELFF	TGTGCCAGCAGTTTACAGGACGCGGGGGGGGAGCTGTTTTTT
-	TRBJ1-1	TRBD1	TRBV7-9	CASSGQGLNTEAFF	TGTGCCAGCAGTGGACAGGGCTTGAACACTGAAGCTTTCTTT
-	TRBJ2-7	TRBD2	TRBV7-8	CASSLERGPYEQYF	TGTGCCAGCAGCTTAGAGCGGGGCCCTTACGAGCAGTACTTC
-	TRBJ1-1	-	TRBV7-2	CASSLLLERAFF	TGTGCCAGCAGCTTATTACTGGAGCGAGCTTTCTTT
once	TRBJ2-3	-	TRBV7-6	CASSYLRAGPTDTQYF	TGTGCCAGCAGCTACCTAAGGGCGGGGCCCACAGATACGCAGTATTTT
-	TRBJ2-6	-	TRBV4-2	CASSRNPGAISAGANVLTF	TGTGCCAGCAGCCGAAATCCAGGGGCCATATCGGCTGGGGCCAACGTCCTGACTTTC
-	TRBJ2-7	TRBD1	TRBV11-2	CASSLRDRGSYEQYF	TGTGCCAGCAGCCTCCGGGACAGGGGGTCCTACGAGCAGTACTTC
once	TRBJ2-7	-	TRBV19	CASTPSASYEQYF	TGTGCCAGTACCCCGAGCGCATCCTACGAGCAGTACTTC
-	TRBJ2-3	TRBD2	TRBV4-2	CASSQLGTSDADTQYF	TGTGCCAGCAGCCAACTCGGGACTAGCGACGCAGATACGCAGTATTTT
once	TRBJ2-2	-	TRBV6-5	CASRETNTGELFF	TGTGCCAGCAGGGAGACGAACACCGGGGAGCTGTTTTTT
-	TRBJ1-1	TRBD1	TRBV5-6	CASSLDRAGTEAFF	TGTGCCAGCAGCTTAGACAGGGCGGGCACTGAAGCTTTCTTT
-	TRBJ2-1	-	TRBV28	CASRPLSSASSYNEQFF	TGTGCCAGCAGGCCTCTATCTAGCGCGAGCTCCTACAATGAGCAGTTCTTC
-	TRBJ2-3	TRBD2	TRBV6-1	CASSGAGGPDTQYF	TGTGCCAGCAGTGGGGCGGGGGGCCCAGATACGCAGTATTTT
once	TRBJ2-7	TRBD1	TRBV7-9	CASSPDRVRYEQYF	TGTGCCAGCAGCCCGGACAGGGTGAGATACGAGCAGTACTTC
-	TRBJ1-1	-	TRBV6-5	CASVMNTEAFF	TGTGCCAGTGTAATGAACACTGAAGCTTTCTTT
-	TRBJ1-1	TRBD1	TRBV5-6	CASSARQGRTEAFF	TGTGCCAGCAGCGCCCGACAGGGTCGCACTGAAGCTTTCTTT
-	TRBJ2-1	-	TRBV7-2	CASRLGLAYNNEQFF	TGTGCCAGCAGATTGGGCTTAGCGTACAACAATGAGCAGTTCTTC